The sequence of this T cell receptor (beta chain) was determined in a study of post-analysis software for immune sequencing data. Findings of the study overall: Higher frequency in patients than in controls was seen for about five TRBV segments, with TRBV5-6, TRBV5-1 and TRBV20-1 among them.

About this clonotype itself: Antigen: not known.

The CDR3 length is 13 residues. CDR1 and CDR2 from the germline V gene are MNHNY and SVGAGI (reference sequence). Between the trimmed V and J ends, which lost 8 bases and 2 bases, there was a span of 12 bases. Researchers reported that TCR beta cDNA libraries carried unique molecular identifiers. In TCRdb, the PCR reads were re-called with MiXCR into one record per CDR3 protein. The sample consists of hundreds of thousands of distinct CDR3 sequences, just under 30% of them appearing once. The sample consisted of blood. The TCR sequence derives from a girl between 5 and 17 years old with multiple sclerosis. V and J are TRBV6-6 and TRBJ1-2; D gene unclear. DNA for the CDR3: TGTGCCAGCGGAGGCGGGCTAAACTATGGCTACACCTTC. It specifies CASGGGLNYGYTF.